Detailed here is one T cell receptor beta chain. This entry belongs to a study of cytomegalovirus exposure and HLA in healthy donors. Study as a whole: Among the roughly 380 donors who were genotyped, 70% to 90% fell in the genetic ancestry cluster that is associated with self-reported Caucasian donors.

J gave up 3 bases and V 3 bases, and 4 bases lay outside the gene matches. CDR1 is MDHEN, CDR2 SYDVKM, per germline. The CDR3 runs 14 residues. The PCR contained 60 Vbeta and 13 Jbeta primers. Produced via immunoSEQ multiplex PCR; TCRdb's table is partial and in-frame only. The data show some 190,000 clones, 75% to 85% seen once. Material for sequencing was PBMCs. This TCR was recovered from a man younger than 35 in good health and CMV-seronegative. This sequence joins TRBV28 and TRBJ1-1; 7 positions match TRBD1. The CDR3 sequence is CASSFRQGYTEAFF. CDR3 coding DNA: TGTGCCAGCAGTTTTCGACAGGGTTACACTGAAGCTTTCTTT.